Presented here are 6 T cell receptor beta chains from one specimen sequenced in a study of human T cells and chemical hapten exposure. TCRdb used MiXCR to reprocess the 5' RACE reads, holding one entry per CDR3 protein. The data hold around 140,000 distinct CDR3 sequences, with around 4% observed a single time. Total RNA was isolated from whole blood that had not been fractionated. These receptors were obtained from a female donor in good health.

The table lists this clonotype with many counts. CDR3 amino acids: CASRETGPSYGYTF. The CDR3 DNA reads as TGTGCCAGCAGGGAGACAGGGCCGAGCTATGGCTACACCTTC. The V call is TRBV27, the J call TRBJ1-2, with 7 bases that match TRBD1. The V gene end was trimmed by 6 bases and the J gene end by 4 bases; junction bases not matched to a gene: 8. The CDR3 has 14 residues. CDR1 is MNHEY and CDR2 is SMNVEV in the germline V gene (reference sequence).

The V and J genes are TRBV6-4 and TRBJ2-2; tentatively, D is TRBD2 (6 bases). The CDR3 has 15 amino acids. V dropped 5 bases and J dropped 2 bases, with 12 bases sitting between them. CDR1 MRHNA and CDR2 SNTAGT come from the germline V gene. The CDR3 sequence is CASSPGTDNTGELFF. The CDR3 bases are TGTGCCAGCAGTCCCGGGACTGATAACACCGGGGAGCTGTTTTTT.

The CDR3 loop reads CASSSPGGGACTF. Here the CDR3 DNA reads TGTGCCAGCAGTTCCCCGGGGGGGGGCGCTTGTACCTTC. This chain connects TRBV12-3 or TRBV12-4 to TRBJ1-2; a weak D match, TRBD1 (6 bases). The CDR3 sequence is 13 residues long. Trimming stripped 4 bases from V and 14 bases from J, with 20 bases between.

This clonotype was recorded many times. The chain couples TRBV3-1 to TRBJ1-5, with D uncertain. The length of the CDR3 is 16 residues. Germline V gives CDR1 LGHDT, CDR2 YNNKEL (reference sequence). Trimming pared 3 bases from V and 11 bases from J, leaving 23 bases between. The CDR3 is CASSQTRRAGLMTQHF. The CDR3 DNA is TGTGCCAGCAGCCAGACACGTCGAGCGGGATTAATGACCCAGCATTTT.

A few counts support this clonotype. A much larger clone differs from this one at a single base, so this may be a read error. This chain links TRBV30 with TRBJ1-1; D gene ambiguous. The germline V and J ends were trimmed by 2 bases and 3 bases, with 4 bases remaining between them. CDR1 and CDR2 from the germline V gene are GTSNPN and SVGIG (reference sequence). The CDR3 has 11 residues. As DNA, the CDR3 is TGTGCCTGGAGTTGCTACACTGAAGCTTTCTTT. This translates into CAWSCYTEAFF.

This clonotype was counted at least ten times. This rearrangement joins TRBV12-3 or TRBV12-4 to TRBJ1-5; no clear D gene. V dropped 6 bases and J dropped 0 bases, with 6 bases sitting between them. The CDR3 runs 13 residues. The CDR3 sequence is CASRTLSNQPQHF. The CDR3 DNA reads TGTGCCAGCAGGACACTTAGCAATCAGCCCCAGCATTTT.